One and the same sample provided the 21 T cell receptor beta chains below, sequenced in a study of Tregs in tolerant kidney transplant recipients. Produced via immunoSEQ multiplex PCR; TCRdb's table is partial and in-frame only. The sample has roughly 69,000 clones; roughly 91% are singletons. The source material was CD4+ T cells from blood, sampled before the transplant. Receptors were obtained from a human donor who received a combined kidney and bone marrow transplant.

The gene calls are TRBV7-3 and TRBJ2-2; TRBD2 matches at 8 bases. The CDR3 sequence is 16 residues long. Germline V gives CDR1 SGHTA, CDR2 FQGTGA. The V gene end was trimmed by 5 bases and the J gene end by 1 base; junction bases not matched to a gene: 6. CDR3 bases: TGTGCCAGCAGCCCGTTAGCGGGATTGAACACCGGGGAGCTGTTTTTT. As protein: CASSPLAGLNTGELFF.

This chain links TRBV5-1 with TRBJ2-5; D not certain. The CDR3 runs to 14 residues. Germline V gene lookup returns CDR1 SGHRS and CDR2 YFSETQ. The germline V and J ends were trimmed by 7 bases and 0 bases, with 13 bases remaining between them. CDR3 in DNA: TGCGCCAGCTCCCCCAGGTGGGACCAAGAGACCCAGTACTTC. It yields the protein CASSPRWDQETQYF.

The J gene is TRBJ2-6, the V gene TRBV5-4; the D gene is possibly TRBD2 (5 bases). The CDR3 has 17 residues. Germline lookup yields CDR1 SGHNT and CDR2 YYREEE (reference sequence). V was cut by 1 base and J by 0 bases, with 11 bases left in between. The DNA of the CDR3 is TGTGCCAGCAGCTTGCAGAGGGAGAGCTCTGGGGCCAACGTCCTGACTTTC. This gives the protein CASSLQRESSGANVLTF.

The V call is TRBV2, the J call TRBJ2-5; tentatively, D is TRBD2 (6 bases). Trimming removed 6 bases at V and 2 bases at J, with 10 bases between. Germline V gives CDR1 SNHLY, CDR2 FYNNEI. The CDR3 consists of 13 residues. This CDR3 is CASRGLSQETQYF. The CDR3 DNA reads TGTGCCAGCAGAGGACTATCTCAAGAGACCCAGTACTTC.

CDR3 sequence (DNA): TGTGCCAGCAGTAACAGGGGGTTAGGAAACACCATATATTTT. Translating gives CASSNRGLGNTIYF. The V gene is TRBV2, the J gene TRBJ1-3; TRBD1 matches 8 bases. This CDR3 spans 14 amino acids. Germline values: CDR1 SNHLY, CDR2 FYNNEI. V trimming: 5 bases; J trimming: 4 bases; junction bases outside the gene matches: 4.

CDR3 nucleotides: TGTGCCACCAGCAGAGATCTGGGGGCCTCCTATGGCTACACCTTC. Translating it yields CATSRDLGASYGYTF. The chain recombines TRBV15 with TRBJ1-2; D perhaps matches TRBD1 (6 bases). Per the germline V gene, CDR1 is LNHNV and CDR2 is YYDKDF (reference sequence). There are 15 residues in the CDR3. The V and J ends lost 0 bases and 4 bases respectively, with 12 bases between them.

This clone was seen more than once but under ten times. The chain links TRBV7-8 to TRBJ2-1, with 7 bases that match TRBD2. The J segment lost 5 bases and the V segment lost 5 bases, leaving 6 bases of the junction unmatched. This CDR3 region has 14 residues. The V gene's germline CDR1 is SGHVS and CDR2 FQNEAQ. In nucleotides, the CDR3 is TGTGCCAGCAGCGAGCGGGAATCAGACAATGAGCAGTTCTTC. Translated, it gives CASSERESDNEQFF.

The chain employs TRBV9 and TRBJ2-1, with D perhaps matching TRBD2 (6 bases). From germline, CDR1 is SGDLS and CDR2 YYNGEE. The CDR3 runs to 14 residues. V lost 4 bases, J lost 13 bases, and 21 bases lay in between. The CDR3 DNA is TGTGCCAGCAGCTCACGGGCGGGGACTCACTTACAGTTCTTC. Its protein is CASSSRAGTHLQFF.

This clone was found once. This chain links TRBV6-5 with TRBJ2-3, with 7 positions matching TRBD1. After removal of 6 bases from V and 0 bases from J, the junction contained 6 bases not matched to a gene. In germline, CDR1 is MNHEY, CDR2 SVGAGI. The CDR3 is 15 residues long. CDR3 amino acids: CASSPGQASTDTQYF. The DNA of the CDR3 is TGTGCCAGCAGCCCCGGACAGGCTAGCACAGATACGCAGTATTTT.

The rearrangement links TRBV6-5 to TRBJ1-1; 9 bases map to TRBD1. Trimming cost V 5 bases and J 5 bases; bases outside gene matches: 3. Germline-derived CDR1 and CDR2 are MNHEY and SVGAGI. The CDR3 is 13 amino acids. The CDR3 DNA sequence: TGTGCCAGCAGTAACAGGGGGCAAACTGAAGCTTTCTTT. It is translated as CASSNRGQTEAFF.

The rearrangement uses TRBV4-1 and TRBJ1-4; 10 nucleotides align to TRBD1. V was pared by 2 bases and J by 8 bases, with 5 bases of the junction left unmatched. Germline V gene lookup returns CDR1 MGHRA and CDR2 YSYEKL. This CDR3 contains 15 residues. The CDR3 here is CASSQSGTGVEKLFF. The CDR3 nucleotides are TGCGCCAGCAGCCAAAGCGGGACAGGGGTGGAAAAACTGTTTTTT.

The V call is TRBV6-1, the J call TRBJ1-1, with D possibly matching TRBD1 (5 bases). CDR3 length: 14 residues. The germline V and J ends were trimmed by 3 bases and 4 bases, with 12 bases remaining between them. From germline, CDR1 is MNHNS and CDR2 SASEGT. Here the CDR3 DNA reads TGTGCCAGCAGTGATCAGGGTACGGGCACTGAAGCTTTCTTT. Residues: CASSDQGTGTEAFF.

The CDR3 DNA is TGTGCCAGCAGCTCGGGACAGGGAGTTTTCGGGTATGGCTACACCTTC. Amino acids: CASSSGQGVFGYGYTF. The chain joins TRBV9 to TRBJ1-2; TRBD1 agrees at 9 bases. V was clipped by 4 bases and J by 5 bases; unmatched bases: 12. The CDR3 sequence is 16 residues long. Germline V gene sequence: CDR1 SGDLS, CDR2 YYNGEE.

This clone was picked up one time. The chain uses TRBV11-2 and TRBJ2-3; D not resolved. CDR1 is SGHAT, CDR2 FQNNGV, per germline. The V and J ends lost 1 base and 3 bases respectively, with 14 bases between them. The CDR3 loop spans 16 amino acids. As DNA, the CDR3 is TGTGCCAGCAGCTTAGGGTTCGGCGGAATAACAGATACGCAGTATTTT. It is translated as CASSLGFGGITDTQYF.

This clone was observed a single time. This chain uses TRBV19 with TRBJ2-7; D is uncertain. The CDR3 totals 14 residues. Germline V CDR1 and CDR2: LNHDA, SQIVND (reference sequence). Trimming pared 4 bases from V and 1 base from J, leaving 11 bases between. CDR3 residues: CASSNGLASYEQYF. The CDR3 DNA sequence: TGTGCCAGTAGTAACGGGTTGGCTTCCTACGAGCAGTACTTC.

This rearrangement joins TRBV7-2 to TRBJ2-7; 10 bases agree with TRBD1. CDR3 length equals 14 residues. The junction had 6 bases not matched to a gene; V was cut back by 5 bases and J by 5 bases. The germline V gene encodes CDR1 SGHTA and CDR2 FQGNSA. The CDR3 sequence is CASSPDRGYNEQYF. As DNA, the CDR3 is TGTGCCAGCAGCCCGGACAGGGGGTACAACGAGCAGTACTTC.

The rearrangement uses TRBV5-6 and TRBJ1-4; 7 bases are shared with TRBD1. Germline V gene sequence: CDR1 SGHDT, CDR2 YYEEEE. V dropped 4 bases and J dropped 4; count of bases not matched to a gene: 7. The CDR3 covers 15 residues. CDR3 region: CASSRTGTYNEKLFF. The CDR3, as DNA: TGTGCCAGCAGCCGGACAGGAACGTATAATGAAAAACTGTTTTTT.

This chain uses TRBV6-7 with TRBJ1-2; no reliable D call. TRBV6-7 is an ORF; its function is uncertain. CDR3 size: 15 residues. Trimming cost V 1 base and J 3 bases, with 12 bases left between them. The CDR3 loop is CASSYLSAFDYGYTF. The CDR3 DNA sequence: TGTGCCAGCAGTTACTTGAGCGCCTTCGACTATGGCTACACCTTC.

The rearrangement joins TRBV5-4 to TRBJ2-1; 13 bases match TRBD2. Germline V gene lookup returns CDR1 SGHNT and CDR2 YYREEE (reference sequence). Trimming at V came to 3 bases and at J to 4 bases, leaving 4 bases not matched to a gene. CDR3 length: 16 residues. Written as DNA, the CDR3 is TGTGCCAGCAGCTCGGGGACTAGCGGGAAGTACAATGAGCAGTTCTTC. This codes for CASSSGTSGKYNEQFF.

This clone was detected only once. This chain's CDR3 is CASSLGSSANTEAFF. CDR3 coding DNA: TGCGCCAGCAGCTTAGGGAGTAGTGCGAACACTGAAGCTTTCTTT. The rearrangement links TRBV5-1 to TRBJ1-1; D unclear. The V gene's germline CDR1 is SGHRS and CDR2 YFSETQ. Trimming pared 2 bases from V and 1 base from J, leaving 12 bases between. The length of the CDR3 is 15 residues.

The CDR3 nucleotides read TGCGCCAGCAGTCAATCGGGACAGTTCCAAGCCAAAAACATTCAGTACTTC. Its translation is CASSQSGQFQAKNIQYF. The rearrangement uses TRBV23-1 and TRBJ2-4; 7 bases are shared with TRBD1. TRBV23-1 is sorted into the ORF group, with uncertain function. This CDR3 has 17 amino acids. V shed 0 bases and J 0 bases; nucleotides not matched to a gene: 5.